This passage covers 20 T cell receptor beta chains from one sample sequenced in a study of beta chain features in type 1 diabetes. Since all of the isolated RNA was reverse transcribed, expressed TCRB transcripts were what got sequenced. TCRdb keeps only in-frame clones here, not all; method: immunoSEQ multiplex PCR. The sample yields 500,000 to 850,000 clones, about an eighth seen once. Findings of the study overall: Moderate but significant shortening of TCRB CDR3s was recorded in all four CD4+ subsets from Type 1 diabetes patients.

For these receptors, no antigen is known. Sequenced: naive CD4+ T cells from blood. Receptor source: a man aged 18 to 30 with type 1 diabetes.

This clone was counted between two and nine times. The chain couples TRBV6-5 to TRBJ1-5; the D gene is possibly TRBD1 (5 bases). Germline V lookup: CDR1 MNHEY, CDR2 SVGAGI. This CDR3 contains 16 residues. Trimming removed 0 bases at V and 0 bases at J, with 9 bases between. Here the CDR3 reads CASSYSAGRSNQPQHF. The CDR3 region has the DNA TGTGCCAGCAGTTACTCGGCAGGGCGTAGCAATCAGCCCCAGCATTTT.

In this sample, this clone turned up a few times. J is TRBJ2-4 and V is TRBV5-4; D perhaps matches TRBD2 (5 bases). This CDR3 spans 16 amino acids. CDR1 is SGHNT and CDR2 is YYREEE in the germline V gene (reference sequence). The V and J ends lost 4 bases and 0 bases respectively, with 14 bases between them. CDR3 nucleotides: TGTGCCAGCAGCGACGGACTCGCGCTAGCCAAAAACATTCAGTACTTC. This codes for CASSDGLALAKNIQYF.

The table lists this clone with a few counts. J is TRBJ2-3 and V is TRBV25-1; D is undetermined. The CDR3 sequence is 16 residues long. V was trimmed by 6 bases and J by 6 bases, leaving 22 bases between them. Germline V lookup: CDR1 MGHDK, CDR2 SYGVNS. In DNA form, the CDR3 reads TGTGCCAGCAGCCTTCAGCCGCATGCCGTGGTGGATACGCAGTATTTT. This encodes CASSLQPHAVVDTQYF.

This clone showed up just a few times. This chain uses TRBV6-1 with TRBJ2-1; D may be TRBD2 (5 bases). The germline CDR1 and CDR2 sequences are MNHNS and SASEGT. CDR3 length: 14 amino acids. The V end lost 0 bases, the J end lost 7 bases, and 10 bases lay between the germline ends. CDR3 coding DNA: TGTGCCAGCAGTGAAGCAGGGAGAACGAATGAGCAGTTCTTC. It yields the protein CASSEAGRTNEQFF.

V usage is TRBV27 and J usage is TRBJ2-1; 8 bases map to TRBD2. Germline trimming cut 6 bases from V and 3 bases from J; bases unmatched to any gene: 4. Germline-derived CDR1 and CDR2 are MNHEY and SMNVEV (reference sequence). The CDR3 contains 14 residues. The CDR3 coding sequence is TGTGCCAGCAGGGGACTAGTGAGCTACAATGAGCAGTTCTTC. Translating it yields CASRGLVSYNEQFF.

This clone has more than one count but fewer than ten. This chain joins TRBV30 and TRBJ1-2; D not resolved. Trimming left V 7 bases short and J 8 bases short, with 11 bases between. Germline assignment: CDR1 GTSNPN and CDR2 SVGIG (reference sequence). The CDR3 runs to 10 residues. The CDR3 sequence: CAFLGHGYTF. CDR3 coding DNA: TGTGCCTTCCTAGGGCACGGCTACACCTTC.

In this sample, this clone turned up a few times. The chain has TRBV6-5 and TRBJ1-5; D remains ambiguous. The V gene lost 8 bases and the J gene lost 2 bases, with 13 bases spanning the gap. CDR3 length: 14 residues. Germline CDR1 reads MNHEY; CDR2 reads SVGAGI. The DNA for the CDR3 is TGTGCCAGCCGACGGCAGCAAGGCAATCAGCCCCAGCATTTT. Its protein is CASRRQQGNQPQHF.

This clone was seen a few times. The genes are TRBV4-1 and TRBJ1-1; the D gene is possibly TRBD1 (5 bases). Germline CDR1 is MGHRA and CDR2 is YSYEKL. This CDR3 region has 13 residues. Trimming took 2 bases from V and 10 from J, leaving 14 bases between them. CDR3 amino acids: CASSQIFQGVAFF. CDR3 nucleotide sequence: TGCGCCAGCAGCCAAATTTTTCAGGGTGTAGCTTTCTTT.

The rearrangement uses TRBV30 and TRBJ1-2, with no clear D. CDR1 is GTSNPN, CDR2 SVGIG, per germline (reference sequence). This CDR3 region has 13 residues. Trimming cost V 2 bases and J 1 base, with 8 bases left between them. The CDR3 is CAWSMDINYGYTF. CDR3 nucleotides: TGTGCCTGGAGTATGGATATTAACTATGGCTACACCTTC. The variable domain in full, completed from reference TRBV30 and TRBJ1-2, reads SQTIHQWPATLVQPVGSPLSLECTVEGTSNPNLYWYRQAAGRGLQLLFYSVGIGQISSEVPQNLSASRPQDRQFILSSKKLLLSDSGFYLCAWSMDINYGYTFGSGTRLTVV.

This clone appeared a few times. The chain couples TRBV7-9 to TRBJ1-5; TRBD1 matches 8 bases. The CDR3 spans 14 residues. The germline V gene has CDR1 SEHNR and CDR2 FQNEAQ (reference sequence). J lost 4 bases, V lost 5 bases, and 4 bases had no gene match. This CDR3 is CASSPGDRNQPQHF. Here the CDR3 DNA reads TGTGCCAGCAGCCCGGGGGACAGGAATCAGCCCCAGCATTTT.

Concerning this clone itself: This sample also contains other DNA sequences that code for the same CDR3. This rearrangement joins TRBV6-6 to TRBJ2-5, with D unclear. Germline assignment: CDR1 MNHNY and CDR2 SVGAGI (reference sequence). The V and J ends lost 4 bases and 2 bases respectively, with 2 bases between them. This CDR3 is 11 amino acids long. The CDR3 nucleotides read TGTGCCAGCAGTTCACAAGAGACCCAGTACTTC. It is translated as CASSSQETQYF.

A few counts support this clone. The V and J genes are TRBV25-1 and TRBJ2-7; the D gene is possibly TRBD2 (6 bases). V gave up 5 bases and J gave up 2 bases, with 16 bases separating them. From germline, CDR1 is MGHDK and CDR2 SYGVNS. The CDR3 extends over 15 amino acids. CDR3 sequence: CASSFGGTLAYEQYF. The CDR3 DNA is TGTGCCAGCAGTTTTGGGGGGACTCTGGCCTACGAGCAGTACTTC.

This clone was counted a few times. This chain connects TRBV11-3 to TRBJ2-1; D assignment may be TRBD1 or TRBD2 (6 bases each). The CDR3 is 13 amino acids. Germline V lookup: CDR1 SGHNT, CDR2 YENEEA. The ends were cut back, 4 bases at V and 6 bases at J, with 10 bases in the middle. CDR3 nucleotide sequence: TGTGCCAGCAGCTCTAAGGGGGGCAATGAGCAGTTCTTC. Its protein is CASSSKGGNEQFF.

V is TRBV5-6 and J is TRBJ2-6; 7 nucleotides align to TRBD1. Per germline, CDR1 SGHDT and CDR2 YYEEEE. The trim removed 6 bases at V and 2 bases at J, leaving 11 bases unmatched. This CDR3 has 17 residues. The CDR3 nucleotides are TGTGCCAGCACCTCCGAACAGGGGCTCGCTGGGGCCAACGTCCTGACTTTC. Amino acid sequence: CASTSEQGLAGANVLTF.

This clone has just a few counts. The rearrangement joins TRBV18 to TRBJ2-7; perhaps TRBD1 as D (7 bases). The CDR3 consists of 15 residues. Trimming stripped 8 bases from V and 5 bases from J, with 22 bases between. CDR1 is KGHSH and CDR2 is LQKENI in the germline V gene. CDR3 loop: CASTRTTGDGHEQYF. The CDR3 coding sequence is TGTGCCAGCACGAGGACTACAGGGGATGGCCACGAGCAGTACTTC.

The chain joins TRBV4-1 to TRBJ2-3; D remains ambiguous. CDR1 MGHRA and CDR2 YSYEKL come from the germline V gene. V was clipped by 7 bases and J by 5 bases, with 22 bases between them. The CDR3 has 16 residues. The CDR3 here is CASNHPSARYQDTQYF. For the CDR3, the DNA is TGCGCCAGCAACCACCCATCGGCCCGCTACCAAGATACGCAGTATTTT.

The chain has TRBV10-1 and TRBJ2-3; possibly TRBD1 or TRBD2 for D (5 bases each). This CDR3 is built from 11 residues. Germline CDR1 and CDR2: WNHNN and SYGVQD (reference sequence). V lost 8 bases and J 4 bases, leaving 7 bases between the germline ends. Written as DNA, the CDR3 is TGCGCCAGCCAGGGAGCAGATACGCAGTATTTT. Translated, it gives CASQGADTQYF.

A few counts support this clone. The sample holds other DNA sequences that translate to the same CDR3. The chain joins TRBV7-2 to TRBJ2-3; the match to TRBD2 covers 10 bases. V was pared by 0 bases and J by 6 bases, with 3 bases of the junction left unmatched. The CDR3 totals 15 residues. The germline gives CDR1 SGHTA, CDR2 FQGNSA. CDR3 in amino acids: CASSLASGGTDTQYF. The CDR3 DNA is TGTGCCAGCAGCTTAGCTAGCGGGGGGACTGATACGCAGTATTTT.

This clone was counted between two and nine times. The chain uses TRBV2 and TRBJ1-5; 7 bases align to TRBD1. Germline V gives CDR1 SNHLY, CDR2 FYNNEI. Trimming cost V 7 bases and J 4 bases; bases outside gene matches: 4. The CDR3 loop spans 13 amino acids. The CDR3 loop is CASKRQGNQPQHF. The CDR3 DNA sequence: TGTGCCAGCAAAAGACAGGGTAATCAGCCCCAGCATTTT.

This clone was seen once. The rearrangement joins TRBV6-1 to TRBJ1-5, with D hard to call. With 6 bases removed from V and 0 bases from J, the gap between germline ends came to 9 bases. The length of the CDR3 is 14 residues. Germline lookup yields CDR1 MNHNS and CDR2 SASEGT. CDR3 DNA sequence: TGTGCCAGCAGGTCCGAGAGTAGCAATCAGCCCCAGCATTTT. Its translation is CASRSESSNQPQHF.